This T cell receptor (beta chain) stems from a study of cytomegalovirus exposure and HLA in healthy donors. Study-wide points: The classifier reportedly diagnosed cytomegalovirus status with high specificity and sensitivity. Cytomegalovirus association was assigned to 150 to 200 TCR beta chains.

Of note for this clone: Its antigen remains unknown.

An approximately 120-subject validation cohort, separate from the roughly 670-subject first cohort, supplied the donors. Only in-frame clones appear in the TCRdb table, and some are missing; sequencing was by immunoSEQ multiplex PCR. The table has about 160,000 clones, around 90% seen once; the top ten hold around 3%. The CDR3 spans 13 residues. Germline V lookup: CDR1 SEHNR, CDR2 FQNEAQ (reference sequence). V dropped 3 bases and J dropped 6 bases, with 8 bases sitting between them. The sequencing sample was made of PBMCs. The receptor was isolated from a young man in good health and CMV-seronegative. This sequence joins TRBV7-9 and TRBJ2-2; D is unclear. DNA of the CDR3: TGTGCCAGCAGCTTTAGAGGCGCCGGGGAGCTGTTTTTT. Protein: CASSFRGAGELFF.